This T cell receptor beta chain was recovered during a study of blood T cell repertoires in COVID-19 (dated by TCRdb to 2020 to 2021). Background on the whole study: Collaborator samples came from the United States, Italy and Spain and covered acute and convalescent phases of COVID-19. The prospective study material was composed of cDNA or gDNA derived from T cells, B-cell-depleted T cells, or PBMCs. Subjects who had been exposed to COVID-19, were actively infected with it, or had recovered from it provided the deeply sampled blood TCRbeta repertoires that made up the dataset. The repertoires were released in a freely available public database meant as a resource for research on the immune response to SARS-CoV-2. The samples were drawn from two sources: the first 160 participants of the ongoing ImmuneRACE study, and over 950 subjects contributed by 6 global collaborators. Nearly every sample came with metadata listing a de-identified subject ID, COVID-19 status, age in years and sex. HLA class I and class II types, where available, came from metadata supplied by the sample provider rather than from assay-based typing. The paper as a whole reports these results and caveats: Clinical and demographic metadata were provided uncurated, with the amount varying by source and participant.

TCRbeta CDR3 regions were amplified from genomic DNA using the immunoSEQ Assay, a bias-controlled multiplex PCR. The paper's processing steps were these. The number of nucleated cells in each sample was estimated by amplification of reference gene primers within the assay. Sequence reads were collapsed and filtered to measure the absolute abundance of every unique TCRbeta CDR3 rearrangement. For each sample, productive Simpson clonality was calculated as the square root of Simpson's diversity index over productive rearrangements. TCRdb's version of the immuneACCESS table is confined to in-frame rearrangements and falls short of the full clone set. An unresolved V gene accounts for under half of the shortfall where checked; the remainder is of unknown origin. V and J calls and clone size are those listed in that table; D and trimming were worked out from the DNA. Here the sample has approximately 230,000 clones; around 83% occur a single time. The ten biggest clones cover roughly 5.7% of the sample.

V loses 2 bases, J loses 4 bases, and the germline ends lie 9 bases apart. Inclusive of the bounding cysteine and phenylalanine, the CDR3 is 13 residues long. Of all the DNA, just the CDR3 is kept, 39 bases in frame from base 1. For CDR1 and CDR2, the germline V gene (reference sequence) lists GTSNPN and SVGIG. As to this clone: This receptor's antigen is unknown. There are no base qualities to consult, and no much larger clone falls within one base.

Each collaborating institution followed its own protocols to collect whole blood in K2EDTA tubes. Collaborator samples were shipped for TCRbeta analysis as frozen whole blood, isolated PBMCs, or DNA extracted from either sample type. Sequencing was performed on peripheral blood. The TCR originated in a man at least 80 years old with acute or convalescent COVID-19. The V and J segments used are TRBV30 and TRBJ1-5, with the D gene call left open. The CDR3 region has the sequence CAWSSQANQPQHF. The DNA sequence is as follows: TGTGCCTGGAGTTCGCAGGCTAATCAGCCCCAGCATTTT.